Shown below are 12 T cell receptor beta chains from a single sample sequenced in a study of blood T cells in healthy people across ages. Primed by a sample-barcoded 5' primer and a J-beta primer mix, a second PCR proceeded for roughly 7 to 12 cycles. A single record per CDR3 protein comes from TCRdb applying MiXCR to the 5' RACE reads. The table has about 1.4 million distinct CDR3 sequences, approximately 60% seen once. The sequencing sample was made of blood. These receptors were obtained from a man aged 18 to 30 in good health.

The chain couples TRBV29-1 to TRBJ2-7; 9 bases fit TRBD1. Germline V lookup: CDR1 SQVTM, CDR2 ANQGSEA. This CDR3 has 13 residues. The V and J ends lost 8 bases and 1 base, in that order; junction bases with no gene match: 6. The DNA for the CDR3 is TGCAGCATTCTTGGACAGGGGTCCTACGAGCAGTACTTC. Its translation: CSILGQGSYEQYF.

This chain uses TRBV29-1 with TRBJ2-4; TRBD2 might be the D (5 bases). V was pared by 7 bases and J by 4 bases, with 14 bases between. The CDR3 totals 13 residues. In germline, CDR1 is SQVTM, CDR2 ANQGSEA. The CDR3 DNA reads TGCAGCGGCAGACCGGGAACAAAAAACATTCAGTACTTC. It specifies CSGRPGTKNIQYF.

This chain connects TRBV20-1 to TRBJ2-7, with D uncertain. CDR3 size: 14 residues. Germline V CDR1 and CDR2: DFQATT, SNEGSKA (reference sequence). V was shortened by 3 bases and J by 1 base, with 13 bases between the two germline ends. As DNA, the CDR3 is TGCAGTGCTAGCGTTGAGGCAGGTTCCTACGAGCAGTACTTC. Amino acid sequence: CSASVEAGSYEQYF.

The table lists this clonotype with many counts. This chain links TRBV5-1 with TRBJ2-1; no firm D call. From germline, CDR1 is SGHRS and CDR2 YFSETQ. The CDR3 contains 14 residues. The V end was cut by 4 bases, the J end by 4 bases, with 12 bases between. CDR3 in amino acids: CASSRSTTYNEQFF. The CDR3 DNA follows: TGCGCCAGCAGCCGTTCTACTACGTACAATGAGCAGTTCTTC. Looking up the rest from reference TRBV5-1 and TRBJ2-1 gives the full variable domain: KAGVTQTPRYLIKTRGQQVTLSCSPISGHRSVSWYQQTPGQGLQFLFEYFSETQRNKGNFPGRFSGRQFSNSRSEMNVSTLELGDSALYLCASSRSTTYNEQFFGPGTRLTVL.

This clonotype has only a few counts. The V call is TRBV15, the J call TRBJ2-3; no clear D gene. This CDR3 has 13 residues. V gave up 0 bases and J gave up 5 bases, with 6 bases separating them. Germline values: CDR1 LNHNV, CDR2 YYDKDF (reference sequence). CDR3 DNA sequence: TGTGCCACCAGCAGAGATTTCATAGATACGCAGTATTTT. Residues: CATSRDFIDTQYF.

The table lists this clonotype with a few counts. The J gene is TRBJ2-5, the V gene TRBV21-1; the table's D call TRBD2 went unverified against the DNA. TRBV21-1 represents a pseudogene. This CDR3 comprises 17 residues. The CDR3 coding sequence is TGTGCCAGCAGCCCGCCGGCCGGGAGGGTTTCTGAAGAGACCCAGTACTTC. This encodes CASSPPAGRVSEETQYF.

The sample holds a few counts of this clonotype. As DNA, the CDR3 is TGTGCCAGCAGTTATGAGCCGCCGGGACTAGGGTCCTACGAGCAGTACTTC. This gives the protein CASSYEPPGLGSYEQYF. V is TRBV6-6 and J is TRBJ2-7; 8 bases match TRBD2. V gave up 3 bases and J gave up 1 base; unmatched junction bases: 11. Looked up from germline, CDR1 is MNHNY and CDR2 is SVGAGI (reference sequence). CDR3 length equals 17 residues.

The chain joins TRBV7-2 to TRBJ1-5, with a weak D call TRBD1 (6 bases). Germline V gene sequence: CDR1 SGHTA, CDR2 FQGNSA. The V gene lost 5 bases and the J gene lost 7 bases, with 21 bases spanning the gap. The CDR3 is made up of 16 amino acids. The CDR3 DNA reads TGTGCCAGCAGCCGAAGCGTAGAGGGGGGATGGCAGCCCCAGCATTTT. This sequence encodes CASSRSVEGGWQPQHF.

This clonotype was seen once. The chain combines TRBV11-2 with TRBJ2-7, with D perhaps matching TRBD2 (5 bases). The CDR3 is 15 residues long. V was pared by 6 bases and J by 1 base, with 16 bases between. Germline V CDR1 and CDR2: SGHAT, FQNNGV. The CDR3 is CASRQSSGRSYEQYF. CDR3 sequence (DNA): TGTGCCAGCAGGCAGAGCAGCGGCAGGTCCTACGAGCAGTACTTC.

This clonotype turned up a few times. This chain uses TRBV6-6 with TRBJ2-1, with 11 nucleotides matching TRBD2. The CDR3 loop spans 16 amino acids. Trimming cost V 2 bases and J 7 bases; bases outside gene matches: 7. Germline V gives CDR1 MNHNY, CDR2 SVGAGI (reference sequence). CDR3 loop: CASSYGLAGGGNEQFF. In nucleotides, the CDR3 is TGTGCCAGCAGTTACGGGCTAGCGGGAGGAGGGAATGAGCAGTTCTTC.

V gene TRBV29-1 combines with J gene TRBJ2-3, with 11 bases aligning to TRBD2. From germline, CDR1 is SQVTM and CDR2 ANQGSEA. The CDR3 length is 14 residues. Trimming took 4 bases from V and 5 from J; bases not matched to a gene: 5. In nucleotides, the CDR3 is TGCAGCGTTGGGGCTAGCGGGGGGATAGATACGCAGTATTTT. Residues: CSVGASGGIDTQYF.

For the CDR3, the DNA is TGTGCCAGCAGCTTGGATCCCTCATCCGGTTACGAGCAGTACTTC. This encodes CASSLDPSSGYEQYF. The chain uses TRBV7-2 and TRBJ2-5; no firm D call. The DNA end favors TRBJ2-7, so the J call may be wrong. Germline V gives CDR1 SGHTA, CDR2 FQGNSA. The CDR3 covers 15 residues.